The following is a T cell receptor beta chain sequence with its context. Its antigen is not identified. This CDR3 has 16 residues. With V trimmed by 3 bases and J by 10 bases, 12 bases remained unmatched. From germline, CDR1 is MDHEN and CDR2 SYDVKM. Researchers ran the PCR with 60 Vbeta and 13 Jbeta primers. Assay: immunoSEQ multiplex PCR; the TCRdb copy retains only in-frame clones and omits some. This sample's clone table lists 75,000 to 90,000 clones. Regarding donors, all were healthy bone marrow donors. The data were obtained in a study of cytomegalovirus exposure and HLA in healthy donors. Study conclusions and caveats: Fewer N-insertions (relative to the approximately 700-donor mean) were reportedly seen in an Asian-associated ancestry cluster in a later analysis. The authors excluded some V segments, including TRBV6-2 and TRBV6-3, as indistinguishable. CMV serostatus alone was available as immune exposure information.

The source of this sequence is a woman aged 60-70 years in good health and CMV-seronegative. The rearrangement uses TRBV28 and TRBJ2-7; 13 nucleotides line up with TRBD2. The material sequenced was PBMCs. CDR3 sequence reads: CASSLGGQGLAGAQYF. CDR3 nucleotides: TGTGCCAGCAGTTTGGGAGGGCAAGGACTAGCGGGAGCTCAGTACTTC.